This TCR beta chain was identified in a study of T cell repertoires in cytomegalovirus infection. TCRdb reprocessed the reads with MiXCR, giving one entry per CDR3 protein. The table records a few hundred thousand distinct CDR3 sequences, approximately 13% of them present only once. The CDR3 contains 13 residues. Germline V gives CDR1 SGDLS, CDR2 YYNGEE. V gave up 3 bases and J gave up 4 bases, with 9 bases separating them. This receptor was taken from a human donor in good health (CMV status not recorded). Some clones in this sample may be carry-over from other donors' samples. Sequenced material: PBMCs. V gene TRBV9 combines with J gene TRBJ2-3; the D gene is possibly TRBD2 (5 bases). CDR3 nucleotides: TGTGCCAGCAGCGCAGCGGCTTCAGATACGCAGTATTTT. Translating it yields CASSAAASDTQYF.